These 14 T cell receptor beta chains were sequenced from one sample in a study of technical replicates of blood from a few donors. Clones were read by immunoSEQ multiplex PCR, and TCRdb kept only the in-frame ones, dropping some. The sample lists fewer than 85,000 clones, 85% to 95% seen once, with approximately 0.25% in the top ten. What was sequenced was T cells isolated from PBMCs. These receptors came from a human donor in good health.

The chain combines TRBV18 with TRBJ1-5; tentatively, D is TRBD1 (5 bases). The CDR3 has 15 residues. CDR1 and CDR2 (germline): KGHSH, LQKENI. V lost 2 bases, J lost 0 bases, and 8 bases lay in between. The CDR3 is CASSPTDTSNQPQHF. CDR3 DNA: TGTGCCAGCTCACCAACGGACACTAGCAATCAGCCCCAGCATTTT.

In its sample, this clone was seen once. The chain couples TRBV18 to TRBJ2-7; a weak D match, TRBD2 (6 bases). Germline V CDR1 and CDR2: KGHSH, LQKENI. CDR3 length: 17 amino acids. V was shortened by 3 bases and J by 3 bases, with 21 bases between the two germline ends. For the CDR3, the DNA is TGTGCCAGCTCACCTTTCCGTGTGAGCGGGTCTAACTACGAGCAGTACTTC. Protein: CASSPFRVSGSNYEQYF.

The gene calls are TRBV2 and TRBJ1-1; TRBD1 might be the D (5 bases). The V gene's germline CDR1 is SNHLY and CDR2 FYNNEI. This CDR3 has 14 residues. Trimming pared 3 bases from V and 10 bases from J, leaving 18 bases between. The CDR3 bases are TGTGCCAGCAGTGACGTTAATAGGAGGGGAGGAGCTTTCTTT. Its protein is CASSDVNRRGGAFF.

The chain is built from TRBV9 and TRBJ2-3, with 7 bases lining up with TRBD2. CDR1 SGDLS and CDR2 YYNGEE come from the germline V gene. Germline trimming cut 6 bases from V and 7 bases from J; bases unmatched to any gene: 11. The CDR3 totals 14 residues. In DNA form, the CDR3 reads TGTGCCAGCACAGACCGGCGGGAGTGGAATACGCAGTATTTT. Amino acid sequence: CASTDRREWNTQYF.

V is TRBV7-2 and J is TRBJ2-1; TRBD2 agrees at 9 bases. Unmatched junction bases numbered 5, after V lost 5 bases and J lost 0 bases. The CDR3 is 16 residues long. Germline lookup yields CDR1 SGHTA and CDR2 FQGNSA. DNA of the CDR3: TGTGCCAGCAGCGGTAGCGGGAGAAACTCCTACAATGAGCAGTTCTTC. Residues: CASSGSGRNSYNEQFF.

V usage is TRBV28 and J usage is TRBJ2-7, with D tentatively TRBD1 (5 bases). Trimming cost V 6 bases and J 2 bases, with 11 bases left between them. CDR3 length: 13 amino acids. Germline V CDR1 and CDR2: MDHEN, SYDVKM. The CDR3 DNA is TGTGCCAGCAGAAAGGGGCTAGCCTACGAGCAGTACTTC. Its translation is CASRKGLAYEQYF.

The chain combines TRBV28 with TRBJ2-4, with 7 bases identical to TRBD2. From germline, CDR1 is MDHEN and CDR2 SYDVKM. V lost 5 bases, J lost 0 bases, and 7 bases stayed unmatched. This CDR3 spans 16 amino acids. The chain's CDR3 is CASSLPIAGAKNIQYF. The CDR3 coding sequence is TGTGCCAGCAGTCTACCCATAGCGGGAGCCAAAAACATTCAGTACTTC.

The V call is TRBV11-2, the J call TRBJ1-4, with D unclear. Germline values: CDR1 SGHAT, CDR2 FQNNGV. The CDR3 loop spans 12 amino acids. The V end was cut by 1 base, the J end by 11 bases, with 8 bases between. The CDR3 spells CASSLVAKKLFF. CDR3 DNA: TGTGCCAGCAGCTTAGTTGCGAAGAAACTGTTTTTT. The full variable domain, its missing parts supplied by reference TRBV11-2 and TRBJ1-4, is EAGVAQSPRYKIIEKRQSVAFWCNPISGHATLYWYQQILGQGPKLLIQFQNNGVVDDSQLPKDRFSAERLKGVDSTLKIQPAKLEDSAVYLCASSLVAKKLFFGSGTQLSVL.

The chain is built from TRBV6-5 and TRBJ2-1, with 11 bases that match TRBD2. The CDR3 totals 12 residues. The germline gives CDR1 MNHEY, CDR2 SVGAGI. V dropped 8 bases and J dropped 7; count of bases not matched to a gene: 1. As DNA, the CDR3 is TGTGCCAGCTCTAGCGGGAGGAATGAGCAGTTCTTC. Translated: CASSSGRNEQFF.

This chain links TRBV30 with TRBJ2-5; D call uncertain. CDR1 is GTSNPN and CDR2 is SVGIG in the germline V gene (reference sequence). CDR3 length equals 11 residues. Trimming took 6 bases from V and 0 from J, leaving 5 bases between them. The CDR3 sequence is CACWHQETQYF. The CDR3 DNA sequence: TGTGCCTGTTGGCACCAAGAGACCCAGTACTTC. Full variable domain (outside the CDR3, taken from reference TRBV30 and TRBJ2-5): SQTIHQWPATLVQPVGSPLSLECTVEGTSNPNLYWYRQAAGRGLQLLFYSVGIGQISSEVPQNLSASRPQDRQFILSSKKLLLSDSGFYLCACWHQETQYFGPGTRLLVL.

This clone came up once. V is TRBV10-3 and J is TRBJ1-4, with D possibly TRBD1 on 5 matching bases. CDR3 length: 14 amino acids. CDR1 is ENHRY and CDR2 is SYGVKD in the germline V gene. V was shortened by 3 bases and J by 6 bases, with 11 bases between the two germline ends. The CDR3, as DNA: TGTGCCATCAGTGAAAGGGGTCTGGATGAAAAACTGTTTTTT. This encodes CAISERGLDEKLFF.

The chain joins TRBV5-1 to TRBJ1-4; D not resolved. CDR1 is SGHRS and CDR2 is YFSETQ in the germline V gene. Trimming took off 0 bases at V and 4 bases at J, with 10 bases between the two ends. This CDR3 contains 15 residues. CDR3 nucleotides: TGCGCCAGCAGCTTGGGTCTACTACTTAATGAAAAACTGTTTTTT. Translated, it gives CASSLGLLLNEKLFF. Complete variable domain (other parts from reference TRBV5-1 and TRBJ1-4): KAGVTQTPRYLIKTRGQQVTLSCSPISGHRSVSWYQQTPGQGLQFLFEYFSETQRNKGNFPGRFSGRQFSNSRSEMNVSTLELGDSALYLCASSLGLLLNEKLFFGSGTQLSVL.

This sequence joins TRBV19 and TRBJ2-2, with TRBD1 as a possible D gene (5 bases). This CDR3 is built from 17 residues. V gave up 5 bases and J gave up 2 bases, with 18 bases separating them. The germline gives CDR1 LNHDA, CDR2 SQIVND (reference sequence). CDR3 DNA: TGTGCCAGTAGTCCGGATTTAAACTGGGGCAACACCGGGGAGCTGTTTTTT. It is translated as CASSPDLNWGNTGELFF.

CDR3 in DNA: TGTGCCAGTAGTATAGCCGGGGGTGGTTACGAGCAGTACTTC. Its translation is CASSIAGGGYEQYF. The chain uses TRBV19 and TRBJ2-7; D perhaps matches TRBD2 (6 bases). The ends were cut back, 1 base at V and 4 bases at J, with 11 bases in the middle. The germline CDR1 and CDR2 sequences are LNHDA and SQIVND (reference sequence). This CDR3 contains 14 residues.